This entry describes one TCR beta chain. Its cognate antigen is unknown. This sample stems from a study of cytomegalovirus exposure and HLA in healthy donors. PCR employed 60 Vbeta and 13 Jbeta primers. TCRdb's table, derived via immunoSEQ multiplex PCR, lists solely in-frame clones and lacks some. Of roughly 150,000 clones listed, approximately 83% are singletons. The CDR3 is 14 amino acids. The V gene's germline CDR1 is SEHNR and CDR2 FQNEAQ (reference sequence). V lost 1 base and J lost 1, with 8 bases in between. Findings and limits, study-wide: Specificity for CMV antigens was confirmed in vitro for a few of the CMV-associated chains. Presence/absence analyses treated sequencing depth as roughly uniform across donors.

The rearrangement uses TRBV7-9 and TRBJ2-7, with D maybe TRBD1 (6 bases). The sample consisted of PBMCs. The clonotype originates from a male donor in good health and CMV-seronegative. In DNA, the CDR3 is TGTGCCAGCAGCTTAGGGACAGAGTCCTACGAGCAGTACTTC. Amino acids: CASSLGTESYEQYF.